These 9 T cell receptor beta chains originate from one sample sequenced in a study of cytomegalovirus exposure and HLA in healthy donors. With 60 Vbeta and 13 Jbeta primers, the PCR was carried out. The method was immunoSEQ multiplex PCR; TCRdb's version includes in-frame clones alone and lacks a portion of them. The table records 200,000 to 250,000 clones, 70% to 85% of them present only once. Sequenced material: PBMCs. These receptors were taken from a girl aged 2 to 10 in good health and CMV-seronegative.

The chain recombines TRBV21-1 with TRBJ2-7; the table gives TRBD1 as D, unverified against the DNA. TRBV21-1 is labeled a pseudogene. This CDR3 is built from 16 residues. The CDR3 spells CASSKGSAGTSYEQYF. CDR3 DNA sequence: TGTGCTAGCAGCAAAGGGTCCGCAGGAACTTCCTACGAGCAGTACTTC.

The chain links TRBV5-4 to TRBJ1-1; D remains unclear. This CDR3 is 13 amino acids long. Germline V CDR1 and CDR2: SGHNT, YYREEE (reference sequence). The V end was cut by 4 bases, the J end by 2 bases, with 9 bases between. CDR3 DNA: TGTGCCAGCAGCCCGGGGTTCAACACTGAAGCTTTCTTT. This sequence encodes CASSPGFNTEAFF.

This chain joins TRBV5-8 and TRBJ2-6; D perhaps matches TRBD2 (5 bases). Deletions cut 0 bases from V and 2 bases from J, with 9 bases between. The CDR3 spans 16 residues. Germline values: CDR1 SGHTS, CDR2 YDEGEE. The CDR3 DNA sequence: TGTGCCAGCAGCTTGGGAGGGTTCGCTGGGGCCAACGTCCTGACTTTC. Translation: CASSLGGFAGANVLTF.

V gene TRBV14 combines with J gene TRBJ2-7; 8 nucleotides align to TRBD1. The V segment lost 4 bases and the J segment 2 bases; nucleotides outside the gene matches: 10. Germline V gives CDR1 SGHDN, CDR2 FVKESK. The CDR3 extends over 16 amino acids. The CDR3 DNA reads TGTGCCAGCAGCCGTTACCGGACAGGGAGTACCTACGAGCAGTACTTC. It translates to CASSRYRTGSTYEQYF.

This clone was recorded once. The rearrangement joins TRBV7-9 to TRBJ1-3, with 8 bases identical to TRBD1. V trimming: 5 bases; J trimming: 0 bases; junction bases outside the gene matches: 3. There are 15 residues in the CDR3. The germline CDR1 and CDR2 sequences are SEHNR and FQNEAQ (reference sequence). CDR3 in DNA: TGTGCCAGCAGCCGACAGGGGAGCTCTGGAAACACCATATATTTT. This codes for CASSRQGSSGNTIYF. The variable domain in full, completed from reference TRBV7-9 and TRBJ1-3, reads DTGVSQNPRHKITKRGQNVTFRCDPISEHNRLYWYRQTLGQGPEFLTYFQNEAQLEKSRLLSDRFSAERPKGSFSTLEIQRTEQGDSAMYLCASSRQGSSGNTIYFGEGSWLTVV.

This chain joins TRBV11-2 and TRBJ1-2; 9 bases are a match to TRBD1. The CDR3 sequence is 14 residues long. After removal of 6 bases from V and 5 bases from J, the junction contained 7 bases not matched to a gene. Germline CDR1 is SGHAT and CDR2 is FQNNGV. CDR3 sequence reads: CASRETGGGYGYTF. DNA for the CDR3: TGTGCCAGCAGAGAAACAGGGGGCGGGTATGGCTACACCTTC.

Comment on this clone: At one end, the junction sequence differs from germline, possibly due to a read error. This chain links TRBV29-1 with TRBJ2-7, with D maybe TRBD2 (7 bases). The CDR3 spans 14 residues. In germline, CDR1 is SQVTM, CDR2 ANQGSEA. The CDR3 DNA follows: TGCAGCGTGGAAGTGGGGGGGCGCGGGTACGAGCAGTACTTC. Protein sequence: CSVEVGGRGYEQYF.

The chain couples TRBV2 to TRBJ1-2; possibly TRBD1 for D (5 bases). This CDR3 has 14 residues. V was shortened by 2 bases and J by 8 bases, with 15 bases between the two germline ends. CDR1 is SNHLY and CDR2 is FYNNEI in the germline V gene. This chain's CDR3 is CASSERGVLEGYTF. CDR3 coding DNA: TGTGCCAGCAGTGAACGGGGGGTTCTGGAGGGCTACACCTTC.

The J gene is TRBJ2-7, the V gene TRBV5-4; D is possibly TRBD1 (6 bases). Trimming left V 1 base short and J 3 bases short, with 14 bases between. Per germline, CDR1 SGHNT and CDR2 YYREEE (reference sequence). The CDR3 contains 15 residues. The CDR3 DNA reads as TGTGCCAGCAGCTTGATGAATTCAGGGGACTACGAGCAGTACTTC. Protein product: CASSLMNSGDYEQYF.